The 19 T cell receptor beta chains given below trace back to one sample, sequenced in a study of T cells after yellow fever vaccination. TCRdb re-called the 5' RACE reads through MiXCR, storing one row per CDR3 protein. The data hold under 200,000 distinct CDR3 sequences, with less than 9% observed a single time. Source: CD4+ T cells sorted from PBMCs, taken about 5 days after the first yellow fever vaccination. These receptors were taken from a man between 18 and 35 years old who received the YFV17D yellow fever vaccine.

CDR3 amino acids: CASSPLGDSPLHF. DNA of the CDR3: TGTGCCAGCAGCCCCCTGGGCGATTCACCCCTCCACTTT. The chain has TRBV7-9 and TRBJ1-6; D is ambiguous. The V end lost 5 bases, the J end lost 8 bases, and 10 bases lay between the germline ends. The CDR3 has 13 amino acids. In germline, CDR1 is SEHNR, CDR2 FQNEAQ (reference sequence). Together with reference TRBV7-9 and TRBJ1-6, the CDR3 gives the full variable domain: DTGVSQNPRHKITKRGQNVTFRCDPISEHNRLYWYRQTLGQGPEFLTYFQNEAQLEKSRLLSDRFSAERPKGSFSTLEIQRTEQGDSAMYLCASSPLGDSPLHFGNGTRLTVT.

This clonotype was picked up a small number of times. The rearrangement joins TRBV27 to TRBJ1-5, with 9 positions matching TRBD1. Looked up from germline, CDR1 is MNHEY and CDR2 is SMNVEV (reference sequence). The V and J ends lost 6 bases and 0 bases, in that order; junction bases with no gene match: 9. The CDR3 totals 17 residues. CDR3 sequence reads: CASSPRSGQGSNQPQHF. CDR3 DNA: TGTGCCAGCAGCCCCCGATCGGGACAGGGTAGCAATCAGCCCCAGCATTTT.

This clonotype came up many times. The J gene is TRBJ2-2, the V gene TRBV10-3; 8 bases are a match to TRBD1. The CDR3 extends over 14 amino acids. Germline V gives CDR1 ENHRY, CDR2 SYGVKD. The ends lost 6 bases at V and 6 bases at J; junction bases unmatched: 6. For the CDR3, the DNA is TGTGCCATCAGGGACAGGGTCGGAGCCGGGGAGCTGTTTTTT. It specifies CAIRDRVGAGELFF.

In regard to this clonotype: One base away lies a much larger clone, so this may be a sequencing read error. The chain carries TRBV11-3 and TRBJ2-1, with a weak D call TRBD1 (6 bases). The CDR3 is made up of 14 amino acids. The germline V gene has CDR1 SGHNT and CDR2 YENEEA. Trimming took 5 bases from V and 4 from J, leaving 12 bases between them. The CDR3 DNA reads as TGTGCCAGCAGCAGGATGGGACATTACAATGAGCAGTTCTTC. Its protein is CASSRMGHYNEQFF. The full variable domain, completed using reference TRBV11-3 and TRBJ2-1, is EAGVVQSPRYKIIEKKQPVAFWCNPISGHNTLYWYLQNLGQGPELLIRYENEEAVDDSQLPKDRFSAERLKGVDSTLKIQPAELGDSAVYLCASSRMGHYNEQFFGPGTRLTVL.

This clonotype was picked up many times. V and J are TRBV3-1 and TRBJ1-1; no reliable D call. This CDR3 has 11 amino acids. Trimming shortened V by 1 base and J by 11 bases, and 8 bases separated the two germline ends. Germline V CDR1 and CDR2: LGHDT, YNNKEL (reference sequence). The CDR3 loop reads CASSQGSRAFF. The CDR3 bases are TGTGCCAGCAGCCAAGGGAGCCGGGCTTTCTTT.

This clonotype has at least ten counts. The V and J genes are TRBV4-3 and TRBJ2-3, with D perhaps TRBD1 (6 bases). Trimming stripped 3 bases from V and 0 bases from J, with 7 bases between. In germline, CDR1 is LGHNA, CDR2 YSLEER. This CDR3 is 14 amino acids long. Written as DNA, the CDR3 is TGCGCCAGCAGCCAGGGGGCTAGCACAGATACGCAGTATTTT. Translating it yields CASSQGASTDTQYF.

At least ten counts were recorded for this clonotype. The chain has TRBV7-2 and TRBJ2-5, with TRBD2 matching 8 bases. V shed 6 bases, J shed 4 bases, and the junction held 7 bases outside the gene matches. The CDR3 extends over 14 amino acids. Germline V lookup: CDR1 SGHTA, CDR2 FQGNSA. CDR3 residues: CASSSGLAPETQYF. Here the CDR3 DNA reads TGTGCCAGCAGTTCAGGACTAGCACCAGAGACCCAGTACTTC.

This clonotype was recorded at least ten times. The chain employs TRBV6-1 and TRBJ1-1; D unclear. CDR3 length: 12 residues. Trimming pared 5 bases from V and 4 bases from J, leaving 8 bases between. CDR1 and CDR2 (germline): MNHNS, SASEGT. The CDR3 nucleotides are TGTGCCAGCAGTACCTACGGCACTGAAGCTTTCTTT. Translating it yields CASSTYGTEAFF.

The chain recombines TRBV28 with TRBJ1-5, with TRBD1 as a possible D gene (6 bases). The V end was cut by 6 bases, the J end by 6 bases, with 18 bases between. CDR1 is MDHEN and CDR2 is SYDVKM in the germline V gene. This CDR3 has 15 amino acids. The CDR3 is CASSRAWGGAQPQHF. The CDR3 DNA reads as TGTGCCAGCAGCCGAGCCTGGGGGGGGGCTCAGCCCCAGCATTTT. Full variable domain (remainder filled in from reference TRBV28 and TRBJ1-5): DVKVTQSSRYLVKRTGEKVFLECVQDMDHENMFWYRQDPGLGLRLIYFSYDVKMKEKGDIPEGYSVSREKKERFSLILESASTNQTSMYLCASSRAWGGAQPQHFGDGTRLSIL.

This clonotype was observed at least ten times. V usage is TRBV7-2 and J usage is TRBJ2-2; 9 positions agree with TRBD2. The CDR3 extends over 15 amino acids. Germline trimming cut 5 bases from V and 4 bases from J; bases unmatched to any gene: 5. In germline, CDR1 is SGHTA, CDR2 FQGNSA. CDR3 bases: TGTGCCAGCAGCCCGCGGGGGGGCCCCACCGGGGAGCTGTTTTTT. The encoded protein is CASSPRGGPTGELFF.

This clonotype was counted many times. The chain employs TRBV7-2 and TRBJ2-6, with D unresolved. The CDR3 length is 14 residues. Trimming cost V 5 bases and J 0 bases, with 5 bases left between them. CDR1 and CDR2 (germline): SGHTA, FQGNSA. This CDR3 reads CASSINSGANVLTF. The CDR3 coding sequence is TGTGCCAGCAGCATCAACTCTGGGGCCAACGTCCTGACTTTC.

This clonotype was detected only a few times. The chain joins TRBV12-5 to TRBJ2-3; 10 bases fit TRBD2. There are 13 residues in the CDR3. Germline CDR1 LGHNT, CDR2 FRNRAP. The V segment lost 0 bases and the J segment 12 bases; nucleotides outside the gene matches: 3. Here the CDR3 DNA reads TGTGCTAGTGGTTTGGTAAGCGGGGGGGCCCAGTATTTT. It specifies CASGLVSGGAQYF.

A few counts support this clonotype. The rearrangement links TRBV5-5 to TRBJ1-6; possible D gene TRBD1, 6 bases. Per the germline V gene, CDR1 is SGHKS and CDR2 is YYEKEE (reference sequence). V lost 4 bases, J lost 4 bases, and 15 bases lay in between. This CDR3 contains 16 residues. CDR3 protein: CASSLIGGSYNSPLHF. In DNA, the CDR3 is TGTGCCAGCAGCCTAATAGGGGGTTCGTATAATTCACCCCTCCACTTT.

This clonotype has a count of ten or more. The genes are TRBV5-1 and TRBJ2-3; D perhaps matches TRBD1 (6 bases). CDR3 length: 15 residues. Germline CDR1 reads SGHRS; CDR2 reads YFSETQ. The V end was cut by 4 bases, the J end by 1 base, with 13 bases between. CDR3 in amino acids: CASSGQGSGTDTQYF. In DNA form, the CDR3 reads TGCGCCAGCAGCGGTCAGGGGTCAGGCACAGATACGCAGTATTTT.

This clonotype has a handful of counts. The chain links TRBV21-1 to TRBJ2-1; TRBD1 is taken as the D call from the table, unchecked against the DNA. TRBV21-1 represents a pseudogene. The CDR3 is made up of 16 amino acids. The CDR3 here is CASSPPGGQGNNEQFF. In nucleotides, the CDR3 is TGTGCCAGCAGCCCCCCTGGGGGACAGGGGAACAATGAGCAGTTCTTC.

This clonotype occurred many times. The chain uses TRBV10-1 and TRBJ2-6; TRBD1 might be the D (5 bases). Looked up from germline, CDR1 is WNHNN and CDR2 is SYGVQD (reference sequence). The CDR3 covers 15 residues. V was cut by 6 bases and J by 0 bases, with 9 bases left in between. Here the CDR3 DNA reads TGCGCCAGCAGCCCCGACAGCTCTGGGGCCAACGTCCTGACTTTC. This codes for CASSPDSSGANVLTF.

This clonotype was recorded a few times. The chain recombines TRBV5-4 with TRBJ2-2; unclear D gene. The CDR3 spans 12 residues. The germline CDR1 and CDR2 sequences are SGHNT and YYREEE (reference sequence). Trimming pared 0 bases from V and 7 bases from J, leaving 4 bases between. The CDR3 is CASSLGYGELFF. The CDR3 DNA reads as TGTGCCAGCAGCTTGGGGTACGGGGAGCTGTTTTTT.

The chain carries TRBV9 and TRBJ1-4; weak D call: TRBD1 (5 bases). The CDR3 has 16 amino acids. The V end lost 3 bases, the J end lost 5 bases, and 17 bases lay between the germline ends. CDR1 is SGDLS and CDR2 is YYNGEE in the germline V gene. CDR3 bases: TGTGCCAGCAGCGCCTCTTCCGGGACGCTGAATGAAAAACTGTTTTTT. This encodes CASSASSGTLNEKLFF.

V is TRBV12-5 and J is TRBJ1-1, with a possible D match to TRBD1 (6 bases). Trimming shortened V by 6 bases and J by 5 bases, and 13 bases separated the two germline ends. The CDR3 runs 13 residues. Germline-derived CDR1 and CDR2 are LGHNT and FRNRAP. CDR3 loop: CASGRDIGTEAFF. CDR3 DNA: TGTGCTAGTGGCAGGGACATAGGGACTGAAGCTTTCTTT. Using reference TRBV12-5 and TRBJ1-1 for the parts outside the CDR3, the full variable domain is DARVTQTPRHKVTEMGQEVTMRCQPILGHNTVFWYRQTMMQGLELLAYFRNRAPLDDSGMPKDRFSAEMPDATLATLKIQPSEPRDSAVYFCASGRDIGTEAFFGQGTRLTVV.